This TCR beta chain was recorded in a study of T-cell reconstitution after alpha-beta-depleted transplantation in children (dated by TCRdb to 2016 to 2017). Some background on the complete study: T-cell immune reconstitution after TCRalphabeta/CD19-depleted allogeneic hematopoietic cell transplantation in children was quantitatively tracked in the study by means of TCR repertoire profiling.

This clonotype has only a few counts. No antigen is known for it. Per-base quality was not reported, and no clone a single base away is much larger than it. The CDR3 covers 18 residues, taking in both the cysteine and the phenylalanine. Only CDR3 DNA remains: 54 bases, in frame from the first base. Reading the germline V gene gives CDR1 SGHTA and CDR2 FQGTGA. V is pruned by 7 bases and J by 5 bases, leaving 15 bases of the junction without a gene match. Library construction relied on PCR. The sequencing machine was an Illumina HiSeq 2500. TCR library preparation used molecular barcoding, with unique molecular identifiers applied to normalize quantification of the TCRbeta repertoire. In TCRdb, the public reads were trimmed at Q25 with fastp and aligned with MiXCR, with productive beta chains retained. Rows are combined by CDR3 protein, so each entry shows the most common genes and DNA. The sample yields about 610,000 distinct CDR3 sequences; roughly a tenth were counted once. The ten largest clones add up to about 4.3% of the sample.

The receptor was derived from a human donor who donated a stem cell graft to a child with acute myeloid leukemia. The chain employs TRBV7-3 and TRBJ2-2; the junction holds 11 bases that match TRBD2. Material: PBMCs from the stem cell graft donor, obtained from the stem cell graft. The DNA reads TGTGCCAGCACCAAAAGGCTAGCGGGGGGAGTTAATACCGGGGAGCTGTTTTTT. It is translated as CASTKRLAGGVNTGELFF.